In this sample, the clone carrying this T cell receptor (beta chain) turned up once. The antigen is not known. The primer mix had 60 Vbeta and 13 Jbeta primers. The protocol was immunoSEQ multiplex PCR, while the TCRdb copy is restricted to in-frame clones and leaves out a portion. The table includes about 130,000 clones, roughly four fifths detected once. The entry originates in a study of cytomegalovirus exposure and HLA in healthy donors. Study conclusions and caveats: In a later analysis, at a false discovery rate of 0.05, 15,000 to 20,000 TCR beta sequences matched HLA alleles.

The source material was PBMCs. This receptor was obtained from a boy aged 5-17 years in good health and CMV-seronegative.

The chain's CDR3 is CSVTEGLAGEQYF. The DNA for the CDR3 is TGCAGCGTCACCGAGGGACTAGCAGGTGAGCAGTACTTC. The chain recombines TRBV29-1 with TRBJ2-7, with 9 bases that match TRBD2. J lost 7 bases, V lost 6 bases, and 10 bases had no gene match. CDR1 SQVTM and CDR2 ANQGSEA come from the germline V gene. The CDR3 contains 13 residues.